One sample yielded the 30 T cell receptor beta chains listed below, sequenced in a study of T cells expressing NK-cell markers (dated by TCRdb to between 2020 and 2021). The library was made by 5' RACE. TCRdb records Illumina HiSeq 2000 as the sequencer. The reads, reprocessed by TCRdb, yield one row per CDR3 protein sequence and no DNA. In this sample's table one finds fewer than 200,000 distinct CDR3 sequences. Of the sample, roughly 20% is held by the ten largest clones. Material for sequencing was blood T cells: a sorted CD56 or NKG2C T cell subset, CD4+ or CD8+ T cells, or bulk PBMC T cells (not recorded which). These receptors came from a woman aged 18-70 years in good health.

The V gene is TRBV29-1, the J gene TRBJ2-3; TCRdb designates TRBD1, a call that cannot be tested without DNA. The CDR3 sequence is 12 residues long. CDR1 is SQVTM and CDR2 is ANQGSEA in the germline V gene. The CDR3 is CSVRDSTDTQYF.

The chain links TRBV5-1 to TRBJ2-2; TCRdb returns TRBD1, unconfirmable since there is no DNA. This CDR3 has 18 amino acids. Germline CDR1 reads SGHRS; CDR2 reads YFSETQ. CDR3 amino acids: CASSLAIWRDSDTGELFF.

This chain connects TRBV28 to TRBJ1-6; TCRdb names TRBD1, which stays unverified in the absence of DNA. Germline-derived CDR1 and CDR2 are MDHEN and SYDVKM. The CDR3 is made up of 15 amino acids. This chain's CDR3 is CASTLVDRDNSPLHF.

The V call is TRBV29-1, the J call TRBJ1-1; TCRdb returns TRBD1, unconfirmable since there is no DNA. Per germline, CDR1 SQVTM and CDR2 ANQGSEA. The CDR3 is 12 amino acids. This CDR3 reads CSGESQGPEAFF. The full variable domain, in which reference TRBV29-1 and TRBJ1-1 provide the parts outside the CDR3, is SAVISQKPSRDICQRGTSLTIQCQVDSQVTMMFWYRQQPGQSLTLIATANQGSEATYESGFVIDKFPISRPNLTFSTLTVSNMSPEDSSIYLCSGESQGPEAFFGQGTRLTVV.

J is TRBJ1-1 and V is TRBV7-3. The CDR3 is 14 residues long. Germline CDR1 SGHTA, CDR2 FQGTGA. The CDR3 is CASSLVAGSNEAFF. The full variable domain, completed using reference TRBV7-3 and TRBJ1-1, is GAGVSQTPSNKVTEKGKYVELRCDPISGHTALYWYRQSLGQGPEFLIYFQGTGAADDSGLPNDRFFAVRPEGSVSTLKIQRTERGDSAVYLCASSLVAGSNEAFFGQGTRLTVV.

V usage is TRBV4-1 and J usage is TRBJ1-4; absent DNA, TCRdb's TRBD1 call cannot be checked. Germline-derived CDR1 and CDR2 are MGHRA and YSYEKL. This CDR3 spans 15 amino acids. The CDR3 spells CASSQEGGPGEKLFF.

The chain links TRBV7-8 to TRBJ1-2; TCRdb designates TRBD1, a call that cannot be tested without DNA. This CDR3 has 13 residues. The germline V gene encodes CDR1 SGHVS and CDR2 FQNEAQ. CDR3 in amino acids: CASSARVPVGYTF.

The V and J genes are TRBV2 and TRBJ2-7; as DNA is missing, the TRBD1 call by TCRdb cannot be tested. This CDR3 has 15 amino acids. The germline gives CDR1 SNHLY, CDR2 FYNNEI. The CDR3 is CASSLGQGGTYEQYF.

The chain combines TRBV5-1 with TRBJ2-7. CDR3 size: 11 residues. The germline gives CDR1 SGHRS, CDR2 YFSETQ. CDR3: CASSEGYEQYF.

The V gene is TRBV24-1, the J gene TRBJ2-7. The CDR3 contains 12 residues. Germline assignment: CDR1 KGHDR and CDR2 SFDVKD. The CDR3 spells CATQGNSYEQYF.

The V call is TRBV27, the J call TRBJ2-7. Looked up from germline, CDR1 is MNHEY and CDR2 is SMNVEV (reference sequence). The CDR3 totals 14 residues. This chain's CDR3 is CASSLKGSSYEQYF.

V and J are TRBV29-1 and TRBJ2-1; without DNA, the TCRdb call of TRBD1 cannot be checked. The CDR3 is made up of 14 amino acids. The germline V gene has CDR1 SQVTM and CDR2 ANQGSEA. CDR3 in amino acids: CSAHRDGSYNEQFF.

V gene TRBV7-3 combines with J gene TRBJ2-7; the D gene TCRdb calls, TRBD1, cannot be checked with no DNA. From germline, CDR1 is SGHTA and CDR2 FQGTGA. This CDR3 has 13 residues. The CDR3 spells CASSLSPGYEQYF.

The rearrangement joins TRBV12-3 or TRBV12-4 to TRBJ2-3; lacking DNA, the TRBD1 call made by TCRdb goes unchecked. The length of the CDR3 is 15 residues. CDR3 loop: CASSFLGQGTDTQYF.

This chain uses TRBV4-1 with TRBJ2-5; no DNA is available, so the TRBD1 call from TCRdb remains unchecked. CDR3 length equals 14 residues. Per germline, CDR1 MGHRA and CDR2 YSYEKL. CDR3 in amino acids: CASSQVTAQETQYF.

The rearrangement uses TRBV4-2 and TRBJ1-1; TCRdb picks TRBD1, but there is no DNA to check that call. CDR1 LGHNA and CDR2 YNFKEQ come from the germline V gene. CDR3 length equals 15 residues. CDR3 in amino acids: CASSQSWAQNTEAFF.

The V call is TRBV3-1, the J call TRBJ1-5; TCRdb picks TRBD1, but there is no DNA to check that call. The CDR3 spans 15 residues. The germline CDR1 and CDR2 sequences are LGHDT and YNNKEL (reference sequence). CDR3 sequence: CASSQSGQGGQPQHF.

The chain carries TRBV24-1 and TRBJ2-7. The CDR3 consists of 14 residues. Germline loops: CDR1 KGHDR, CDR2 SFDVKD. CDR3 protein: CATSDRDSSYEQYF.

V is TRBV21-1 and J is TRBJ2-7; as DNA is missing, the TRBD1 call by TCRdb cannot be tested. TRBV21-1 is a pseudogene locus. CDR3 length equals 14 residues. This chain's CDR3 is CASSGGTGPYEQYF.

The chain uses TRBV7-3 and TRBJ2-1; the TCRdb call, TRBD2, lacks DNA for checking. Germline lookup yields CDR1 SGHTA and CDR2 FQGTGA. The CDR3 length is 15 residues. The CDR3 region is CASSLGSSGGDEQFF.

V gene TRBV2 combines with J gene TRBJ1-2; TCRdb's D gene call, TRBD1, goes unchecked for lack of DNA. The CDR3 is 14 residues long. Germline V lookup: CDR1 SNHLY, CDR2 FYNNEI. The CDR3 here is CASSDRPPRYGYTF.

The V gene is TRBV12-3 or TRBV12-4, the J gene TRBJ1-1. The CDR3 totals 13 residues. This CDR3 reads CASSYLRDAEAFF.

V gene TRBV5-5 combines with J gene TRBJ1-6; the TCRdb call, TRBD1, lacks DNA for checking. There are 17 residues in the CDR3. The V gene's germline CDR1 is SGHKS and CDR2 YYEKEE (reference sequence). CDR3 residues: CASSLVPRQGLNSPLHF.

V usage is TRBV20-1 and J usage is TRBJ2-2; TCRdb calls TRBD1, which cannot be checked without DNA. CDR1 is DFQATT and CDR2 is SNEGSKA in the germline V gene (reference sequence). This CDR3 has 20 amino acids. CDR3 sequence reads: CSARDDFMTVEPANTGELFF.

The V gene is TRBV7-2, the J gene TRBJ2-7; the TCRdb call, TRBD2, lacks DNA for checking. The CDR3 spans 13 residues. Germline V gene sequence: CDR1 SGHTA, CDR2 FQGNSA. This CDR3 is CASSEGSLAEQYF. Combining the CDR3 with reference TRBV7-2 and TRBJ2-7 gives the whole variable domain GAGVSQSPSNKVTEKGKDVELRCDPISGHTALYWYRQSLGQGLEFLIYFQGNSAPDKSGLPSDRFSAERTGGSVSTLTIQRTQQEDSAVYLCASSEGSLAEQYFGPGTRLTVT.

The rearrangement uses TRBV12-3 or TRBV12-4 and TRBJ1-2. The CDR3 has 12 residues. CDR3 sequence: CASSFGGVGYTF.

The chain combines TRBV20-1 with TRBJ1-4; no DNA is available, so the TRBD1 call from TCRdb remains unchecked. This CDR3 has 13 amino acids. The germline V gene encodes CDR1 DFQATT and CDR2 SNEGSKA (reference sequence). CDR3 protein: CSALENRNEKLFF.

This chain connects TRBV20-1 to TRBJ1-1. Germline V gene data show CDR1 as DFQATT and CDR2 as SNEGSKA (reference sequence). The CDR3 covers 13 residues. This CDR3 is CSAVRTVRDEAFF.

V usage is TRBV5-1 and J usage is TRBJ2-1; absent DNA, TCRdb's TRBD2 call cannot be checked. CDR1 is SGHRS and CDR2 is YFSETQ in the germline V gene. The CDR3 loop spans 13 amino acids. The chain's CDR3 is CASSYRTSDEQFF.

The rearrangement joins TRBV5-1 to TRBJ2-1; TCRdb calls TRBD1, which cannot be checked without DNA. The V gene's germline CDR1 is SGHRS and CDR2 YFSETQ. The CDR3 consists of 15 residues. CDR3 region: CASSPRAVSYNEQFF. The full variable domain, completed using reference TRBV5-1 and TRBJ2-1, is KAGVTQTPRYLIKTRGQQVTLSCSPISGHRSVSWYQQTPGQGLQFLFEYFSETQRNKGNFPGRFSGRQFSNSRSEMNVSTLELGDSALYLCASSPRAVSYNEQFFGPGTRLTVL.